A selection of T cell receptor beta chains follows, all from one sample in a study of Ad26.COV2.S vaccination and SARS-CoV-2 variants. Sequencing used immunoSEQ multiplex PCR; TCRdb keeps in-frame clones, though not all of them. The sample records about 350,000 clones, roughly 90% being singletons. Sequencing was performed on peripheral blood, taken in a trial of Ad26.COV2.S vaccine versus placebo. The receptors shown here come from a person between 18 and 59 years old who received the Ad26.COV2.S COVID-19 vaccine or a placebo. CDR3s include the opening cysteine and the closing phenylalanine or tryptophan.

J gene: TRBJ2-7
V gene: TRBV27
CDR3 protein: CASSAQGYEQYF

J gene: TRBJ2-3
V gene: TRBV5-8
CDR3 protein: CASSLAGLAPDTQYF

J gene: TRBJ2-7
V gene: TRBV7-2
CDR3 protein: CASSDRDGATYEQYF

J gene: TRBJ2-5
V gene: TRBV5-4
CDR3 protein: CASSSLAGGGETQYF

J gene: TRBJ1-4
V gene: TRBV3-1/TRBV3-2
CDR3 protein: CASSYGQALNEKLFF

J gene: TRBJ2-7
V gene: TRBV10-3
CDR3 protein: CAIGTSGSSYEQYF

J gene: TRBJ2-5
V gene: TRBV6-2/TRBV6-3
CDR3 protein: CASSYTTMYF

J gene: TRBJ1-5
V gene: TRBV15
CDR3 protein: CATSRGEVSLNQPQHF

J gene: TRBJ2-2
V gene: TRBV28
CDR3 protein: CASSFQRYTGELFF

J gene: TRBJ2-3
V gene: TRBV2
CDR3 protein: CATELAGGSGDTQYF

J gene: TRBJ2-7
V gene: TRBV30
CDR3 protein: CAWGTGTGVGEQYF

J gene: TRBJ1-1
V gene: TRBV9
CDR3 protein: CASSPPRGLNTEAFF

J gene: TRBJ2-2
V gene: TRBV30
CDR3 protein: CAWKRGVDTGELFF

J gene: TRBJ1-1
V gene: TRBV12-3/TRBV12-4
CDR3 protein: CASRTGVNTEAFF

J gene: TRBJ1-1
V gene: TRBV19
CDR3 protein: CASSSQGVTNTEAFF

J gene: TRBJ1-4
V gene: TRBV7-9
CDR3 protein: CASSRRKGAGGLNSELFF

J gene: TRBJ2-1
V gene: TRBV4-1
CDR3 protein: CASSQAGGSPWNEQFF

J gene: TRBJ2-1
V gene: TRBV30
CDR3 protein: CAWSTPGGLGEQFF

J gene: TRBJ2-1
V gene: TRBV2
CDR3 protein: CASPSPGGYNEQFF

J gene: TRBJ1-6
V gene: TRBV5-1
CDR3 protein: CASTGGTRGSPLHF

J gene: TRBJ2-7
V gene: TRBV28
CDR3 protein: CASSGHVYEQYF

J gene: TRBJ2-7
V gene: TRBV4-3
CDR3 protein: CASSQDSPGPYEQYF

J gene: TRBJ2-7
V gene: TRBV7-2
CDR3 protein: CASNDSPGAVLKYF

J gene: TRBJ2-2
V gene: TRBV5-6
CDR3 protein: CASSLQGSDTGELFF

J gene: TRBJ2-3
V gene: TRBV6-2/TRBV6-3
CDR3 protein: CASSYPVVELAGRDTQYF

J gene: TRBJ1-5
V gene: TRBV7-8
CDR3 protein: CASSRDRVGGPQHF

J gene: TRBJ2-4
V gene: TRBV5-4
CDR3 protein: CASSQGEDKNIQYF

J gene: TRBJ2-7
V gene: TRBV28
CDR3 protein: CASSSGQPQYF

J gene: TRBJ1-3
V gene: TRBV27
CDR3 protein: CASSLFSPLSGNTIYF

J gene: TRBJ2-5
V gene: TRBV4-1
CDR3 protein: CASSHHGTAQETQYF

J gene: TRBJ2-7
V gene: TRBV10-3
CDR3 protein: CAIAGTSNLGEQYF

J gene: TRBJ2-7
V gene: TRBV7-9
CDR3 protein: CASSLGGPYEQYF

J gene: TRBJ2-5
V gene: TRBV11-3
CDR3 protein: CASSVGQGLQETQYF

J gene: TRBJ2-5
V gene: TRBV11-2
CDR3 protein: CASRSIAGPQETQYF

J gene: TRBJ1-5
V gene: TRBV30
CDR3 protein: CALTGDRQPQHF

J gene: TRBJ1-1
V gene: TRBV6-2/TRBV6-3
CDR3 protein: CASSYSGQGITEAFF

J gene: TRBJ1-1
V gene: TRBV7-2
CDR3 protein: CASSTGQGITEAFF

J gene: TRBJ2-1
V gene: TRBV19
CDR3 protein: CASSIRTSGGPGEQFF

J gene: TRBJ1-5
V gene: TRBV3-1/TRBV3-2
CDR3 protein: CASSQGPHMVVQPQHF

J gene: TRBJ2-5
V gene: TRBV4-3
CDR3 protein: CASSQDHTGAVGGTQYF

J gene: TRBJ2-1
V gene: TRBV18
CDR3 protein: CASSPSGLDNEQFF

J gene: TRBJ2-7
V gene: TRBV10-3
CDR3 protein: CAISQGASSYEQYF